These 30 T cell receptor beta chains were sequenced from one sample in a study of shared clonotypes between healthy human individuals (dated by TCRdb to about 2020). The method was the immunoSEQ multiplex PCR assay. As stored in TCRdb, this immuneACCESS dataset retains in-frame rearrangements with V and J assigned. A fraction of the clones does not appear; measured against another copy, unresolved V genes explain less than half of the discrepancy, and the remainder lacks a known reason. This sample comprises more than 2,000,000 clones, just over 90% of them detected only once. Clones ranked in the top ten supply over 0.12% of the sample. The sequenced material came from naive CD4+ T cells sorted from blood. In the paper's terms, the cell subset or site label means: CD45RA+ positively selected. The receptor set was obtained from a man younger than 35 in good health.

This chain connects TRBV4-3 to TRBJ2-3, with D perhaps matching TRBD2 (6 bases). V lost 0 bases and J lost 5, with 18 bases in between. Germline CDR1 LGHNA, CDR2 YSLEER. The CDR3 runs 17 residues. The CDR3 DNA reads as TGCGCCAGCAGCCAAGATCTGGCGGGAAGGAGCGAAGATACGCAGTATTTT. As protein: CASSQDLAGRSEDTQYF.

J is TRBJ2-3 and V is TRBV5-1; 7 positions agree with TRBD2. Germline assignment: CDR1 SGHRS and CDR2 YFSETQ. With 5 bases clipped from V and 4 bases from J, the junction kept 10 bases outside the gene matches. This CDR3 has 15 amino acids. CDR3 sequence: CASSVSGGSSDTQYF. The CDR3 DNA reads as TGCGCCAGCAGTGTTTCCGGCGGGAGTTCAGATACGCAGTATTTT.

This rearrangement joins TRBV10-3 to TRBJ2-2, with 9 bases that match TRBD1. Unmatched junction bases numbered 3, after V lost 6 bases and J lost 1 base. The CDR3 runs 15 residues. CDR1 and CDR2 (germline): ENHRY, SYGVKD. Written as DNA, the CDR3 is TGTGCCATCAGGGGACAGGGTATGAACACCGGGGAGCTGTTTTTT. It specifies CAIRGQGMNTGELFF.

The chain links TRBV19 to TRBJ1-5; no definite D call. V lost 4 bases, J lost 2 bases, and 15 bases lay in between. CDR3 size: 16 residues. Germline V lookup: CDR1 LNHDA, CDR2 SQIVND (reference sequence). CDR3 sequence: CASSTPGGLGNQPQHF. The CDR3 DNA reads TGTGCCAGTAGTACCCCGGGTGGGCTCGGCAATCAGCCCCAGCATTTT.

This chain uses TRBV9 with TRBJ2-4, with 7 bases matching TRBD1. The CDR3 consists of 16 residues. Losses at the gene ends were 3 bases for V and 7 bases for J; bases not matched to a gene: 13. CDR1 and CDR2 from the germline V gene are SGDLS and YYNGEE. This CDR3 is CASSANPGDSRNIQYF. CDR3 nucleotide sequence: TGTGCCAGCAGCGCAAACCCCGGGGACAGTAGGAACATTCAGTACTTC.

J is TRBJ2-3 and V is TRBV13; 14 bases are a match to TRBD2. The CDR3 sequence is 17 residues long. Germline assignment: CDR1 PRHDT and CDR2 FYEKMQ (reference sequence). V lost 5 bases and J lost 6; bases outside the gene matches: 10. CDR3: CASSTRRLAGGRDTQYF. The CDR3 DNA follows: TGTGCCAGCAGCACACGCCGACTAGCGGGGGGGCGTGATACGCAGTATTTT.

The CDR3 here is CASSIGSVVGINQPQHF. CDR3 nucleotide sequence: TGTGCCAGTAGTATTGGGAGTGTGGTTGGTATCAATCAGCCCCAGCATTTT. The chain combines TRBV19 with TRBJ1-5; no definite D call. CDR1 is LNHDA and CDR2 is SQIVND in the germline V gene (reference sequence). The CDR3 sequence is 17 residues long. V lost 3 bases to trimming and J lost 3 bases, with 18 bases between them.

This rearrangement joins TRBV5-4 to TRBJ2-2; 10 bases agree with TRBD1. Germline V gives CDR1 SGHNT, CDR2 YYREEE (reference sequence). V was clipped by 5 bases and J by 5 bases; unmatched bases: 6. CDR3 size: 15 residues. CDR3 amino acids: CASRPTGGRTGELFF. CDR3 coding DNA: TGTGCCAGCAGACCGACAGGGGGCCGTACCGGGGAGCTGTTTTTT.

CDR3 sequence reads: CASSLASLQGSYEQYF. The CDR3 DNA reads TGCGCCAGCAGCTTGGCCTCCCTTCAGGGATCCTACGAGCAGTACTTC. This sequence joins TRBV5-1 and TRBJ2-7, with a weak D call TRBD1 (5 bases). Trimming stripped 0 bases from V and 1 base from J, with 14 bases between. The CDR3 length is 16 residues. Germline lookup yields CDR1 SGHRS and CDR2 YFSETQ.

The rearrangement joins TRBV11-1 to TRBJ2-1; 7 nucleotides agree with TRBD2. Germline V gene sequence: CDR1 SGHAT, CDR2 FQDESV (reference sequence). The CDR3 is 14 amino acids. Unmatched junction bases numbered 8, after V lost 5 bases and J lost 7 bases. Written as DNA, the CDR3 is TGTGCCAGCAGCCCTGGGGGGGGAAGTAATGAGCAGTTCTTC. Encoded protein: CASSPGGGSNEQFF.

The rearrangement links TRBV5-1 to TRBJ2-7; 7 positions match TRBD1. Germline V CDR1 and CDR2: SGHRS, YFSETQ. The CDR3 has 16 amino acids. V was pared by 0 bases and J by 3 bases, with 9 bases of the junction left unmatched. CDR3 residues: CASSLVAGGPNYEQYF. The CDR3 coding sequence is TGCGCCAGCAGCTTGGTCGCAGGGGGTCCTAACTACGAGCAGTACTTC.

The rearrangement links TRBV2 to TRBJ1-5; D remains ambiguous. CDR1 SNHLY and CDR2 FYNNEI come from the germline V gene. This CDR3 has 14 amino acids. The germline V and J ends were trimmed by 4 bases and 3 bases, with 10 bases remaining between them. CDR3 sequence reads: CASSGSPYNQPQHF. The CDR3 nucleotides are TGTGCCAGCAGTGGGTCACCATACAATCAGCCCCAGCATTTT.

This clone was seen a handful of times. This chain joins TRBV6-5 and TRBJ1-5, with D perhaps TRBD1 (5 bases). Germline CDR1 reads MNHEY; CDR2 reads SVGAGI. V was pared by 5 bases and J by 2 bases, with 13 bases between. This CDR3 comprises 15 residues. Here the CDR3 reads CASSTGSPGNQPQHF. CDR3 DNA sequence: TGTGCCAGCAGTACAGGAAGTCCGGGCAATCAGCCCCAGCATTTT.

The genes are TRBV6-1 and TRBJ1-5; D may be TRBD1 (6 bases). V lost 2 bases to trimming and J lost 2 bases, with 16 bases between them. The CDR3 extends over 17 amino acids. Per the germline V gene, CDR1 is MNHNS and CDR2 is SASEGT. The CDR3 loop is CASSELYRAGGNQPQHF. DNA of the CDR3: TGTGCCAGCAGTGAATTATACAGGGCTGGCGGCAATCAGCCCCAGCATTTT.

In DNA, the CDR3 is TGTGCCAGCAGTTCAGGGACAGGCCGTGGTGGCTACACCTTC. Residues: CASSSGTGRGGYTF. The chain uses TRBV2 and TRBJ1-2; 8 bases agree with TRBD1. Per the germline V gene, CDR1 is SNHLY and CDR2 is FYNNEI. There are 14 residues in the CDR3. The J segment lost 7 bases and the V segment lost 5 bases, leaving 9 bases of the junction unmatched.

This sequence joins TRBV14 and TRBJ2-7; 8 bases align to TRBD2. Germline-derived CDR1 and CDR2 are SGHDN and FVKESK. The CDR3 loop spans 15 amino acids. V shed 5 bases, J shed 2 bases, and the junction held 8 bases outside the gene matches. The CDR3 DNA reads TGTGCCAGCAGCTTTACTAGCGGAGAGGCCTACGAGCAGTACTTC. This codes for CASSFTSGEAYEQYF.

This chain joins TRBV29-1 and TRBJ2-5; D remains unclear. The J call may not be correct, given that the DNA end is closer to TRBJ2-7. The germline CDR1 and CDR2 sequences are SQVTM and ANQGSEA. This CDR3 contains 13 residues. The CDR3 nucleotides are TGCAGCGTTGGTAGGGTGAGCTCCTACGAGCAGTACTTC. This gives the protein CSVGRVSSYEQYF.

This chain uses TRBV28 with TRBJ1-5, with D perhaps TRBD1 (5 bases). V lost 5 bases and J 0 bases, leaving 8 bases between the germline ends. The CDR3 consists of 14 residues. Germline assignment: CDR1 MDHEN and CDR2 SYDVKM. CDR3 coding DNA: TGTGCCAGCAGTCCCGACAGTAGCAATCAGCCCCAGCATTTT. Amino acids: CASSPDSSNQPQHF.

The V call is TRBV13, the J call TRBJ2-3, with a weak D call TRBD1 (5 bases). The V and J ends lost 5 bases and 3 bases respectively, with 30 bases between them. The CDR3 spans 20 residues. Germline loops: CDR1 PRHDT, CDR2 FYEKMQ (reference sequence). The CDR3 DNA follows: TGTGCCAGCAGCCCCGCCGTCCAGGGCACCCACTGGGAAAGGACAGATACGCAGTATTTT. Its protein is CASSPAVQGTHWERTDTQYF.

This chain links TRBV29-1 with TRBJ1-2; no firm D call. V was shortened by 2 bases and J by 2 bases, with 3 bases between the two germline ends. Germline V lookup: CDR1 SQVTM, CDR2 ANQGSEA. This CDR3 is 11 amino acids long. The CDR3 here is CSVERNYGYTF. CDR3 bases: TGCAGCGTTGAACGGAACTATGGCTACACCTTC.

CDR3 nucleotide sequence: TGTGCCAGCAGCTCATATACAATGGACACTGAAGCTTTCTTT. Residues: CASSSYTMDTEAFF. The rearrangement uses TRBV7-9 and TRBJ1-1; D ambiguous. V was shortened by 4 bases and J by 3 bases, with 12 bases between the two germline ends. This CDR3 is built from 14 residues. Germline CDR1 is SEHNR and CDR2 is FQNEAQ (reference sequence).

The chain couples TRBV10-3 to TRBJ2-2; D unresolved. Germline V gene sequence: CDR1 ENHRY, CDR2 SYGVKD. Trimming stripped 8 bases from V and 0 bases from J, with 10 bases between. The CDR3 is 14 residues long. CDR3 coding DNA: TGTGCCATCGGAGCGACTTCGAACACCGGGGAGCTGTTTTTT. It yields the protein CAIGATSNTGELFF.

About this clone itself: The same CDR3 arises from other DNA sequences in this sample as well. The chain recombines TRBV7-2 with TRBJ2-1; TRBD2 is a possible D gene (6 bases). The CDR3 has 16 residues. V was trimmed by 1 base and J by 0 bases, leaving 10 bases between them. Germline values: CDR1 SGHTA, CDR2 FQGNSA. The chain's CDR3 is CASSLVGGSSYNEQFF. The CDR3 DNA reads as TGTGCCAGCAGCTTAGTTGGGGGGAGCTCCTACAATGAGCAGTTCTTC.

The J gene is TRBJ2-2, the V gene TRBV7-2, with D unclear. Germline assignment: CDR1 SGHTA and CDR2 FQGNSA. V lost 4 bases, J lost 0 bases, and 6 bases lay in between. The CDR3 runs 14 residues. CDR3 region: CASSSQSNTGELFF. The CDR3 DNA reads as TGTGCCAGCAGCTCTCAATCGAACACCGGGGAGCTGTTTTTT.

The rearrangement joins TRBV7-2 to TRBJ1-2; TRBD1 might be the D (6 bases). Trimming removed 1 base from V and 1 base from J, with 10 bases in between. There are 15 residues in the CDR3. Germline values: CDR1 SGHTA, CDR2 FQGNSA. CDR3 in DNA: TGTGCCAGCAGCTTAGACAGGGACTATAACTATGGCTACACCTTC. Protein: CASSLDRDYNYGYTF.

J is TRBJ2-3 and V is TRBV10-3; 10 positions match TRBD2. CDR1 ENHRY and CDR2 SYGVKD come from the germline V gene. J gave up 0 bases and V 3 bases, and 9 bases lay outside the gene matches. The CDR3 totals 18 residues. CDR3 in amino acids: CAISEWSGRVLSTDTQYF. Here the CDR3 DNA reads TGTGCCATCAGTGAATGGAGCGGGAGGGTCCTTAGCACAGATACGCAGTATTTT.

The chain carries TRBV6-1 and TRBJ1-6; D might be TRBD1 (5 bases). The germline V gene has CDR1 MNHNS and CDR2 SASEGT. The V end was cut by 2 bases, the J end by 7 bases, with 12 bases between. The CDR3 is made up of 15 amino acids. CDR3 nucleotides: TGTGCCAGCAGTGAAATAGGGGTAGGAAATTCACCCCTCCACTTT. This gives the protein CASSEIGVGNSPLHF.

V is TRBV9 and J is TRBJ1-3; D unclear. The CDR3 consists of 14 residues. Per germline, CDR1 SGDLS and CDR2 YYNGEE. Trimming took 4 bases from V and 0 from J, leaving 8 bases between them. DNA for the CDR3: TGTGCCAGCAGCCAGGCCACCTCTGGAAACACCATATATTTT. This sequence encodes CASSQATSGNTIYF.

Points on this clone: This sample includes further DNA sequences coding for the same CDR3. The rearrangement joins TRBV5-1 to TRBJ2-7; 7 bases match TRBD2. The CDR3 contains 14 residues. J was trimmed by 1 base and V by 2 bases; bases with no gene match: 3. Germline loops: CDR1 SGHRS, CDR2 YFSETQ. CDR3 coding DNA: TGCGCCAGCAGCTTCACGGGGGGTTCCTACGAGCAGTACTTC. It translates to CASSFTGGSYEQYF. The whole variable domain, remainder taken from reference TRBV5-1 and TRBJ2-7, is KAGVTQTPRYLIKTRGQQVTLSCSPISGHRSVSWYQQTPGQGLQFLFEYFSETQRNKGNFPGRFSGRQFSNSRSEMNVSTLELGDSALYLCASSFTGGSYEQYFGPGTRLTVT.

With respect to this clone: Other DNA sequences in the sample encode the same CDR3. The chain has TRBV18 and TRBJ2-7; D not resolved. Trimming pared 3 bases from V and 2 bases from J, leaving 11 bases between. The CDR3 consists of 14 residues. Germline V lookup: CDR1 KGHSH, CDR2 LQKENI. The CDR3 nucleotides read TGTGCCAGCTCACCTGCGGCGGCACCCTACGAGCAGTACTTC. Translating gives CASSPAAAPYEQYF.